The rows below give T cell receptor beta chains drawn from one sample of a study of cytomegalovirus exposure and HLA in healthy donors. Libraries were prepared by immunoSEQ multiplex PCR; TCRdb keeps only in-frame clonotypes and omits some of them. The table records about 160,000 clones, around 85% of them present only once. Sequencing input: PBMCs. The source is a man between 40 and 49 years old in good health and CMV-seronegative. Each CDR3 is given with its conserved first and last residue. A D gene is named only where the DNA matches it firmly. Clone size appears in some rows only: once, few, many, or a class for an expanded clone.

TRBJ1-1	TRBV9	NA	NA	TGTGCCAGCAGCGCAGGGAGGAGAAACACTGAAGCTTTCTTT	CASSAGRRNTEAFF
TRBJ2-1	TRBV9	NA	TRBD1	TGTGCCAGCAGCGTAGGGGCAGGGGGCTCTGGTAATGAGCAGTTCTTC	CASSVGAGGSGNEQFF
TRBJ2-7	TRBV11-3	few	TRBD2	TGTGCCAGCAGCTTGCGGGGGGGCCACGAGCAGTACTTC	CASSLRGGHEQYF
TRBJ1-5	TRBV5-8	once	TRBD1	TGTGCCAGCAGCCCTCTCGGGACAGTTAGCAATCAGCCCCAGCATTTT	CASSPLGTVSNQPQHF
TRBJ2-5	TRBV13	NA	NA	TGTGCCAGCAGCTTATTTCCGGTGCAAGAGACCCAGTACTTC	CASSLFPVQETQYF
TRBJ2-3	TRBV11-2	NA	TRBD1	TGTGCCAGCAGGCTAGCAGGGGGAGATACGCAGTATTTT	CASRLAGGDTQYF
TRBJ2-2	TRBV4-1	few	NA	TGCGCCAGCAGCCCCCGACTCGACAGTAACACCGGGGAGCTGTTTTTT	CASSPRLDSNTGELFF
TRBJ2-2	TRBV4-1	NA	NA	TGCGCCAGCAGCCACCCCGGGGTGAGGCTCGACACCGGGGAGCTGTTTTTT	CASSHPGVRLDTGELFF
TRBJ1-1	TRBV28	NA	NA	TGTGCCAGCAGTTTGAACTTTGCGAACACTGAAGCTTTCTTT	CASSLNFANTEAFF
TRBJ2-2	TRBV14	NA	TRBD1	TGTGCCAGCAGCCCGTGGACAGGAAACACCGGGGAGCTGTTTTTT	CASSPWTGNTGELFF
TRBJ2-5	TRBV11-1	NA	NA	TGTGCCAGCAGCGTCGCCGCAGGGGAAGAGACCCAGTACTTC	CASSVAAGEETQYF
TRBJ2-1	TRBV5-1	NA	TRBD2	TGCGCCAGCAGCTTGTCGGGGGGGGAAACTTCCTACAATGAGCAGTTCTTC	CASSLSGGETSYNEQFF
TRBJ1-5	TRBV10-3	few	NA	TGTGCCACGTCGGGGGGGAGCAATCAGCCCCAGCATTTT	CATSGGSNQPQHF
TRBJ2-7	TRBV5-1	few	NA	TGCGCCAGCAGCCGGGATTGGGCCAGCTCCTACGAGCAGTACTTC	CASSRDWASSYEQYF
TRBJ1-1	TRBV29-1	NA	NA	TGCAGCGTTAGCGACAGCGACACTGAAGCTTTCTTT	CSVSDSDTEAFF
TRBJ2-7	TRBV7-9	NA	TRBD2	TGTGCCAGCAGCCACTCGGGACTAGCGGGGCTCGAGCAGTACTTC	CASSHSGLAGLEQYF
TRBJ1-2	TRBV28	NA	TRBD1	TGTGCCAGCAGTTTGACAGGGGAACCTAACTATGGCTACACCTTC	CASSLTGEPNYGYTF
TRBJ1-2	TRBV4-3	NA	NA	TGCGCCAGCAGCCAAGATTGGTCGGGTACAAACTATGGCTACACCTTC	CASSQDWSGTNYGYTF
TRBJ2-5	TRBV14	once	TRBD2	TGTGCCAGCAGCCAGGCCGGGGGGGAGACCCAGTACTTC	CASSQAGGETQYF
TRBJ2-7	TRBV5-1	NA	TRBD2	TGCGCCAGCAGCTCGCCGGGGAGGGAAGGCGAGCAGTACTTC	CASSSPGREGEQYF
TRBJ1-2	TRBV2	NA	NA	TGTGCCAGAGACAGGAGAGCTAACTATGGCTACACCTTC	CARDRRANYGYTF
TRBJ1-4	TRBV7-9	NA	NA	TGTGCCAGCAGCTTAAGAGGGGGACGGACTAATGAAAAACTGTTTTTT	CASSLRGGRTNEKLFF
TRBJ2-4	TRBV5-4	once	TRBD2	TGTGCCAGCAGCCCCGGGGGGGACAAAAACATTCAGTACTTC	CASSPGGDKNIQYF
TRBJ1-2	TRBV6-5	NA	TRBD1	TGTGCCAGCAGAGATGGTATGGACAGGGTTTCCGGCTACACCTTC	CASRDGMDRVSGYTF
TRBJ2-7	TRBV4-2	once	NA	TGTGCCAGCAGCCAAGAGGCGGTTAGTTACGAGCAGTACTTC	CASSQEAVSYEQYF
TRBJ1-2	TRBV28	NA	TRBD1	TGTGCCAGCAGTGGGACAGGAGGGTGGGGCTACACCTTC	CASSGTGGWGYTF
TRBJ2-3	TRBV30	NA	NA	TGTGCCTGGAGCGGGGGGCTTGTGTCAGATACGCAGTATTTT	CAWSGGLVSDTQYF
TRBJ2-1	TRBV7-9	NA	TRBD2	TGTGCCAGCAGCCGGACTAGTCTCGGGTACAATGAGCAGTTCTTC	CASSRTSLGYNEQFF
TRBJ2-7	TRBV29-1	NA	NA	TGCAGCGCCACTTTGTGGGGAGTCAGCTCCTACGAGCAGTACTTC	CSATLWGVSSYEQYF
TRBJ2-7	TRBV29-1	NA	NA	TGCAGCGTTTCCGGGGAAATAGGCGAGCAGTACTTC	CSVSGEIGEQYF
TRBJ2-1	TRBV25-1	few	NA	TGTGCCAGCAGTCTCGGGTTTCCCAATGAGCAGTTCTTC	CASSLGFPNEQFF
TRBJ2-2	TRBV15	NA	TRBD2	TGTGCCACCAGCAGGCTCAGCGGGAGTGGGACCGGGGAGCTGTTTTTT	CATSRLSGSGTGELFF
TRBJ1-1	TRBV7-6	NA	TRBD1	TGTGCCAGCAGCTTAGGGGGACAGGGGCGGTTTTCCACTGAAGCTTTCTTT	CASSLGGQGRFSTEAFF
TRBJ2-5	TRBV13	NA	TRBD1	TGTGCCAGCAGCTTAGGGGACAGGGATCAAGAGACCCAGTACTTC	CASSLGDRDQETQYF
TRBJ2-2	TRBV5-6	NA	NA	TGTGCCAGCACCTTGGTCGGGACATCGAACACCGGGGAGCTGTTTTTT	CASTLVGTSNTGELFF
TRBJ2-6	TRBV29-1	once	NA	TGCAGCGTTGTCAAGGGAGGTGCTGGGGCCAACGTCCTGACTTTC	CSVVKGGAGANVLTF
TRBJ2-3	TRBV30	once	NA	TGTGCCTGGAGCGCCGAGGGCCAACGTCTTGTGGGGGCATTAGATACGCAGTATTTT	CAWSAEGQRLVGALDTQYF
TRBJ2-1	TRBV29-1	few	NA	TGCAGCGTTGGGTCGTTTGGCGGGGGCGCAACAAGCTCCTACAATGAGCAGTTCTTC	CSVGSFGGGATSSYNEQFF
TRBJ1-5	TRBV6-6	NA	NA	TGTGCCAGCGACTCGGACACCCTTCATCCCCAGCATTTT	CASDSDTLHPQHF
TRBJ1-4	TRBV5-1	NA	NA	TGCGCCAGCAGCCGGGACTGGGCTAATGAAAAACTGTTTTTT	CASSRDWANEKLFF
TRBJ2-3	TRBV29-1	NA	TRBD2	TGCAGCGCTGATGGCGGGGGGGGGACAGATACGCAGTATTTT	CSADGGGGTDTQYF
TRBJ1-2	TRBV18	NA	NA	TGTGCCAGCTCACCGGCGGGGAATAACTATGGCTACACCTTC	CASSPAGNNYGYTF
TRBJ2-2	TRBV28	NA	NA	TGTGCCAGTAGACAAGATGGCTTCACCGGGGAGCTGTTTTTT	CASRQDGFTGELFF
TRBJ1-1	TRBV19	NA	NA	TGTGCCAGTAGTAAGGAGACTGAAGCTTTCTTT	CASSKETEAFF
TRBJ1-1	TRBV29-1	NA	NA	TGCAGCGTTGCACAGGGTAACACTGAAGCTTTCTTT	CSVAQGNTEAFF
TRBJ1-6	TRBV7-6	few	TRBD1	TGTGCCAGCAGCGCGGGACAGGGTGGTTCACCCCTCCACTTT	CASSAGQGGSPLHF
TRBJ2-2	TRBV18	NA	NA	TGTGCCAGCTCACTTATAGCGGACGCCGGGGAGCTGTTTTTT	CASSLIADAGELFF
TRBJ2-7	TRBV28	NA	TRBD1	TGTGCCAGCAGTACCTCCGGGACAGGGGCCTACGAGCAGTACTTC	CASSTSGTGAYEQYF
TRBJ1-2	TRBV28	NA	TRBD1	TGTGCCAGCAGTCCGCCCTTGGGACAGGACTATGGCTACACCTTC	CASSPPLGQDYGYTF
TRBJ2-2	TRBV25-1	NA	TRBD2	TGTGCCAGCAGTGGACTAGCGGGGGTGAACACCGGGGAGCTGTTTTTT	CASSGLAGVNTGELFF
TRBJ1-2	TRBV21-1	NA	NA	TGTGCCAGCAGCAAAGTCATAAGACAGTCTAAAGGCTACACCTTC	CASSKVIRQSKGYTF
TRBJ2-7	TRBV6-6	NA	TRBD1	TGTGCCAGCAGTTCCTGGGACAGGCGCAACGAGCAGTACTTC	CASSSWDRRNEQYF
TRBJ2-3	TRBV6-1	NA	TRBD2	TGTGCCAGCAGTGAAGATCGGGGGGGCCGGGGAGATACGCAGTATTTT	CASSEDRGGRGDTQYF
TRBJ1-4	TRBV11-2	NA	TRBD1	TGTGCCAGCAGCGTCAGGGGGGTAGATGAAAAACTGTTTTTT	CASSVRGVDEKLFF
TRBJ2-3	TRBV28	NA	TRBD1	TGTGCCAGCAGCTCTCCGGGACAGGGGGGTACAGATACGCAGTATTTT	CASSSPGQGGTDTQYF